Following are 19 T cell receptor beta chains from one sample sequenced in a study of T cell responses to AZD1222 COVID-19 vaccine. Data came from immunoSEQ multiplex PCR; TCRdb stores just in-frame clones and leaves some out. The sample lists 200,000 to 300,000 clones; 90% to 95% were seen once. The specimen was peripheral blood, collected on day 0 of AZD1222 vaccination. Every receptor here comes from an adult in good health.

To note about this clone: Within the sample, other DNA sequences also encode this same CDR3. V gene TRBV5-1 combines with J gene TRBJ1-2; possible D gene TRBD1, 5 bases. This CDR3 has 13 residues. The germline V gene has CDR1 SGHRS and CDR2 YFSETQ. Deletions cut 2 bases from V and 6 bases from J, with 11 bases between. CDR3 nucleotides: TGCGCCAGCAGCTTAGGCCAGGGTGATGGCTACACCTTC. Translating it yields CASSLGQGDGYTF.

This chain uses TRBV9 with TRBJ2-1, with a possible D match to TRBD1 (6 bases). Germline CDR1 is SGDLS and CDR2 is YYNGEE. This CDR3 is 13 amino acids long. V dropped 3 bases and J dropped 5 bases, with 9 bases sitting between them. The CDR3 DNA reads TGTGCCAGCAGCGCGACAGGAAACAATGAGCAGTTCTTC. This codes for CASSATGNNEQFF.

CDR3: CASSVEAGGPPEQYF. The DNA for the CDR3 is TGTGCCAGCAGCGTCGAAGCGGGGGGACCTCCCGAGCAGTACTTC. V is TRBV9 and J is TRBJ2-7, with TRBD2 matching 9 bases. This CDR3 contains 15 residues. Trimming removed 2 bases from V and 6 bases from J; junction bases left unmatched: 9. CDR1 is SGDLS and CDR2 is YYNGEE in the germline V gene.

The CDR3 is CASSGPGTASNQPQHF. The CDR3 DNA sequence: TGTGCCAGCAGTGGACCGGGGACAGCGAGCAATCAGCCCCAGCATTTT. The genes are TRBV6-1 and TRBJ1-5; 7 bases match TRBD1. The junction had 7 bases not matched to a gene; V was cut back by 4 bases and J by 1 base. Germline V lookup: CDR1 MNHNS, CDR2 SASEGT. This CDR3 region has 16 residues.

The chain carries TRBV28 and TRBJ1-2; D is uncertain. CDR1 is MDHEN, CDR2 SYDVKM, per germline. With 2 bases removed from V and 3 bases from J, the gap between germline ends came to 16 bases. The CDR3 consists of 16 residues. The DNA for the CDR3 is TGTGCCAGCAGTTTAATTCGGCTTAGGAGGTACTATGGCTACACCTTC. This sequence encodes CASSLIRLRRYYGYTF.

The V call is TRBV3-1 (or the pseudogene TRBV3-2), the J call TRBJ1-1; 8 bases match TRBD1. The CDR3 totals 16 residues. Trimming cost V 5 bases and J 4 bases; bases outside gene matches: 12. Germline CDR1 is LGHDT and CDR2 is YNNKEL (reference sequence). CDR3 loop: CASSRTGPPLITEAFF. CDR3 bases: TGTGCCAGCAGCAGGACAGGGCCCCCCTTAATCACTGAAGCTTTCTTT.

The V and J genes are TRBV9 and TRBJ2-7; D possibly corresponds to TRBD2 (5 bases). In germline, CDR1 is SGDLS, CDR2 YYNGEE. The CDR3 has 13 residues. Trimming cost V 0 bases and J 7 bases, with 11 bases left between them. The CDR3 sequence: CASSVETRGEQYF. CDR3 DNA: TGTGCCAGCAGCGTAGAAACCCGCGGGGAGCAGTACTTC.

The chain carries TRBV10-3 and TRBJ1-2; tentatively, D is TRBD1 (5 bases). V was pared by 10 bases and J by 8 bases, with 11 bases between. From germline, CDR1 is ENHRY and CDR2 SYGVKD. This CDR3 spans 10 amino acids. The CDR3 spells CATGADGYTF. CDR3 sequence (DNA): TGTGCCACCGGGGCGGACGGCTACACCTTC.

J is TRBJ1-2 and V is TRBV19; D is uncertain. Germline loops: CDR1 LNHDA, CDR2 SQIVND (reference sequence). The CDR3 sequence is 13 residues long. V lost 4 bases, J lost 4 bases, and 10 bases lay in between. This chain's CDR3 is CASSTGRFYGYTF. In DNA form, the CDR3 reads TGTGCCAGTAGTACCGGACGGTTCTATGGCTACACCTTC.

The V and J genes are TRBV29-1 and TRBJ1-1, with 12 bases matching TRBD1. Germline V gene lookup returns CDR1 SQVTM and CDR2 ANQGSEA. CDR3 size: 15 residues. V gave up 4 bases and J gave up 1 base; unmatched junction bases: 4. The CDR3 sequence is CSVVGTGGKNTEAFF. CDR3 in DNA: TGCAGCGTTGTGGGGACAGGGGGCAAGAACACTGAAGCTTTCTTT.

A single count supports this clone. This chain links TRBV19 with TRBJ1-1, with D maybe TRBD1 (5 bases). Germline CDR1 and CDR2: LNHDA and SQIVND (reference sequence). The CDR3 contains 13 residues. The ends were cut back, 5 bases at V and 0 bases at J, with 7 bases in the middle. The CDR3 bases are TGTGCCAGTAGTGACAGATTGAACACTGAAGCTTTCTTT. Its translation: CASSDRLNTEAFF.

V and J are TRBV28 and TRBJ2-7; TRBD1 aligns across 9 bases. The CDR3 runs to 15 residues. Looked up from germline, CDR1 is MDHEN and CDR2 is SYDVKM. With 4 bases clipped from V and 5 bases from J, the junction kept 9 bases outside the gene matches. The CDR3 coding sequence is TGTGCCAGCAGTTCCGGACAGGGGATTCCCCACGAGCAGTACTTC. Encoded protein: CASSSGQGIPHEQYF. Full variable domain (remainder filled in from reference TRBV28 and TRBJ2-7): DVKVTQSSRYLVKRTGEKVFLECVQDMDHENMFWYRQDPGLGLRLIYFSYDVKMKEKGDIPEGYSVSREKKERFSLILESASTNQTSMYLCASSSGQGIPHEQYFGPGTRLTVT.

The sample holds one count of this clone. The chain carries TRBV24-1 and TRBJ1-3; tentative D call: TRBD1 (5 bases). Trimming shortened V by 2 bases and J by 4 bases, and 11 bases separated the two germline ends. Germline V gene data show CDR1 as KGHDR and CDR2 as SFDVKD. The CDR3 extends over 15 amino acids. The CDR3 reads CATSDSGGAGNTIYF. For the CDR3, the DNA is TGTGCCACCAGTGATTCAGGAGGGGCAGGAAACACCATATATTTT.

The chain employs TRBV28 and TRBJ2-7; 15 positions match TRBD2. Losses at the gene ends were 4 bases for V and 7 bases for J; bases not matched to a gene: 8. CDR3 length: 16 residues. The germline V gene encodes CDR1 MDHEN and CDR2 SYDVKM. The CDR3 reads CASSYGLAGGPEEQYF. For the CDR3, the DNA is TGTGCCAGCAGTTACGGACTAGCGGGAGGGCCAGAGGAGCAGTACTTC. Using reference TRBV28 and TRBJ2-7 for the parts outside the CDR3, the full variable domain is DVKVTQSSRYLVKRTGEKVFLECVQDMDHENMFWYRQDPGLGLRLIYFSYDVKMKEKGDIPEGYSVSREKKERFSLILESASTNQTSMYLCASSYGLAGGPEEQYFGPGTRLTVT.

The chain recombines TRBV6-5 with TRBJ1-4; weak D call: TRBD1 (5 bases). The germline gives CDR1 MNHEY, CDR2 SVGAGI. This CDR3 is 11 amino acids long. V gave up 8 bases and J gave up 11 bases, with 12 bases separating them. CDR3 coding DNA: TGTGCCAGCGGACCTAGGGGCAAACTGTTTTTT. This codes for CASGPRGKLFF.

The chain has TRBV5-1 and TRBJ2-2, with D perhaps TRBD2 (5 bases). Trimming shortened V by 1 base and J by 0 bases, and 10 bases separated the two germline ends. The length of the CDR3 is 16 residues. Germline V gives CDR1 SGHRS, CDR2 YFSETQ. The CDR3 DNA is TGCGCCAGCAGCTTGATGCGGGCCGCGAACACCGGGGAGCTGTTTTTT. Its translation: CASSLMRAANTGELFF.

This clone was seen more than once but under ten times. The chain joins TRBV9 to TRBJ1-1; the D gene is possibly TRBD1 (6 bases). CDR3 length equals 15 residues. Per germline, CDR1 SGDLS and CDR2 YYNGEE. V was trimmed by 4 bases and J by 3 bases, leaving 16 bases between them. The CDR3 sequence: CASSRRGLMDTEAFF. The CDR3 DNA reads as TGTGCCAGCAGCCGCCGGGGGCTGATGGACACTGAAGCTTTCTTT. Full variable domain (remainder filled in from reference TRBV9 and TRBJ1-1): DSGVTQTPKHLITATGQRVTLRCSPRSGDLSVYWYQQSLDQGLQFLIQYYNGEERAKGNILERFSAQQFPDLHSELNLSSLELGDSALYFCASSRRGLMDTEAFFGQGTRLTVV.

This sequence joins TRBV5-1 and TRBJ1-1, with no clear D. Trimming took off 4 bases at V and 1 base at J, with 8 bases between the two ends. Germline V lookup: CDR1 SGHRS, CDR2 YFSETQ. The CDR3 has 13 amino acids. The CDR3 nucleotides are TGCGCCAGCAGCAGGTGGGGGAACACTGAAGCTTTCTTT. Translated, it gives CASSRWGNTEAFF. The full variable domain, with the rest looked up from reference TRBV5-1 and TRBJ1-1, is KAGVTQTPRYLIKTRGQQVTLSCSPISGHRSVSWYQQTPGQGLQFLFEYFSETQRNKGNFPGRFSGRQFSNSRSEMNVSTLELGDSALYLCASSRWGNTEAFFGQGTRLTVV.

This clone was observed a single time. V is TRBV11-1 and J is TRBJ1-2; D might be TRBD1 (5 bases). The V gene lost 5 bases and the J gene lost 5 bases, with 12 bases spanning the gap. Looked up from germline, CDR1 is SGHAT and CDR2 is FQDESV (reference sequence). There are 13 residues in the CDR3. The CDR3 region has the DNA TGTGCCAGCAGCGAGGGGACCCTTTATGGCTACACCTTC. Its protein is CASSEGTLYGYTF.